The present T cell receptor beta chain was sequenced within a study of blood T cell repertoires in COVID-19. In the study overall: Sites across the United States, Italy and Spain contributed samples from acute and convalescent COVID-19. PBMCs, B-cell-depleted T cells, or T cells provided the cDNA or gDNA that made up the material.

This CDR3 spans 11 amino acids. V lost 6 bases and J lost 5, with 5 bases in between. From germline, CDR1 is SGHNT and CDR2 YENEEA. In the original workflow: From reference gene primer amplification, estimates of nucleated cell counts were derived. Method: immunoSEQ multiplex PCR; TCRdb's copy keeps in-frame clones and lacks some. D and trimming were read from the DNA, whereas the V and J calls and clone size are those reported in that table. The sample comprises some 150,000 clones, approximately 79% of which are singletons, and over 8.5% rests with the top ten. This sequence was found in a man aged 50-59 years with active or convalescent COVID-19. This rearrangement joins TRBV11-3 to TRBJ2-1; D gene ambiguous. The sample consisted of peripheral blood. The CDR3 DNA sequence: TGTGCCAGCAGTCTTGACAATGAGCAGTTCTTC. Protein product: CASSLDNEQFF. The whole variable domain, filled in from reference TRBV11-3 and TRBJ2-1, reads EAGVVQSPRYKIIEKKQPVAFWCNPISGHNTLYWYLQNLGQGPELLIRYENEEAVDDSQLPKDRFSAERLKGVDSTLKIQPAELGDSAVYLCASSLDNEQFFGPGTRLTVL.